The text below deals with one T cell receptor beta chain. The data belong to a study of blood T cell repertoires in COVID-19. About the study: COVID-19 samples collected from the United States, Italy and Spain covered acute and convalescent phases. Nucleic acid was either cDNA or gDNA, and it came from T cells, B-cell-depleted T cells, or PBMCs.

In the authors' workflow: Scientists estimated how many nucleated cells there were by amplifying reference gene primers. Assay: immunoSEQ multiplex PCR; the TCRdb copy retains only in-frame clones and omits some. V and J calls and clone size are those listed in that table; D and trimming were worked out from the DNA. The data show fewer than 200,000 clones, roughly 78% seen once. CDR3 length: 16 amino acids. Germline trimming cut 3 bases from V and 6 bases from J; bases unmatched to any gene: 10. From germline, CDR1 is SEHNR and CDR2 FQNEAQ (reference sequence). In Seattle, patients joined the study during active infection and were tracked longitudinally.

Sequencing was done on a sample of peripheral blood. The TCR originated in an older woman with COVID-19, enrolled during active disease. This chain joins TRBV7-9 and TRBJ2-2; 7 positions match TRBD1. This chain's CDR3 is CASSFTRGQLAGELFF. The DNA for the CDR3 is TGTGCCAGCAGCTTTACGAGGGGGCAGTTAGCCGGGGAGCTGTTTTTT. The whole variable domain, remainder taken from reference TRBV7-9 and TRBJ2-2, is DTGVSQNPRHKITKRGQNVTFRCDPISEHNRLYWYRQTLGQGPEFLTYFQNEAQLEKSRLLSDRFSAERPKGSFSTLEIQRTEQGDSAMYLCASSFTRGQLAGELFFGEGSRLTVL.